Listed here are 4 T cell receptor beta chains from one sample, sequenced in a study of long-term antiretroviral therapy in people with HIV. The run of the v3.0 immunoSEQ assay was at survey level. Sequencing used immunoSEQ multiplex PCR; TCRdb keeps in-frame clones, though not all of them. Of around 33,000 clones listed, about 83% are singletons. The sample was unsorted PBMCs, taken 0.4 years before starting antiretroviral therapy. Receptors were obtained from a man younger than 30 with HIV.

The CDR3 protein is CASSQALGTVEQYF. The CDR3 DNA sequence: TGTGCCAGCAGCCAGGCACTCGGGACAGTCGAGCAGTACTTC. The rearrangement links TRBV5-4 to TRBJ2-7; 7 nucleotides match TRBD1. The CDR3 has 14 amino acids. Germline CDR1 and CDR2: SGHNT and YYREEE (reference sequence). The V segment lost 4 bases and the J segment 6 bases; nucleotides outside the gene matches: 10.

V and J are TRBV19 and TRBJ2-7; 7 bases align to TRBD1. The CDR3 contains 16 residues. Germline CDR1 and CDR2: LNHDA and SQIVND (reference sequence). V trimming: 3 bases; J trimming: 5 bases; junction bases outside the gene matches: 13. The CDR3 region has the DNA TGTGCCAGTAGTATGAGAGGAGAGACAGGGATCGACGAGCAGTACTTC. Translation: CASSMRGETGIDEQYF.

The chain has TRBV27 and TRBJ2-7; D is undetermined. This CDR3 has 14 residues. In germline, CDR1 is MNHEY, CDR2 SMNVEV (reference sequence). V gave up 1 base and J gave up 0 bases, with 7 bases separating them. The CDR3 spells CASSLFRSSYEQYF. The CDR3 region has the DNA TGTGCCAGCAGTTTATTCCGGAGCTCCTACGAGCAGTACTTC.

The chain employs TRBV2 and TRBJ2-3; 9 bases are a match to TRBD2. Germline V gives CDR1 SNHLY, CDR2 FYNNEI. V trimming: 6 bases; J trimming: 2 bases; junction bases outside the gene matches: 9. This CDR3 is built from 16 residues. DNA of the CDR3: TGTGCCAGCAGGGATGGGCGGGGGGGCTTCACAGATACGCAGTATTTT. Translating it yields CASRDGRGGFTDTQYF.